What follows describes a single T cell receptor (beta chain). Its specificity is not known. This specimen belongs to a study of Tregs in tolerant kidney transplant recipients. Study-wide points: Findings come from small patient numbers and require larger validation.

Some clones are missing from TCRdb's copy, which holds only in-frame ones; the method was immunoSEQ multiplex PCR. The sample includes some 64,000 clones, approximately 98% of them seen just once. CDR1 is LGHNA and CDR2 is YSLEER in the germline V gene. V was pared by 2 bases and J by 2 bases, with 14 bases between. This CDR3 has 16 amino acids. CD4+CD25+CD127- Tregs, CD4+CD25- non-Tregs, CD4 and CD8 cells were sorted. The sequence derives from a human donor who received a combined kidney and bone marrow transplant. Source: Tregs from blood, taken before the transplant. The chain recombines TRBV4-3 with TRBJ2-3; possibly TRBD2 for D (5 bases). The DNA for the CDR3 is TGCGCCAGCAGCCAAAGCCCCTGGGGAGACACAGATACGCAGTATTTT. Encoded protein: CASSQSPWGDTDTQYF.